This T cell receptor (beta chain) was found in a study of sequential checkpoint blockade in melanoma. The wider study: First-line arms were nivolumab then ipilimumab, or the reverse, randomized 1:1. Both treatment sequences were followed by maintenance nivolumab.

Treatment of the sample: randomized to nivolumab then ipilimumab (arm A) or the reverse (arm B). Patients had received no earlier DNA-damaging chemotherapy. PBMC sorting kept live CD3+CD8+ cells without CD19 or CD56. The CDR3 runs to 14 residues. Germline lookup yields CDR1 SGDLS and CDR2 YYNGEE. V shed 0 bases, J shed 8 bases, and the junction held 5 bases outside the gene matches. This clone was detected only a few times. This sample also contains other DNA sequences that code for the same CDR3. The table came from immunoSEQ multiplex PCR; TCRdb's copy has only in-frame clones and leaves some out. The sample holds 7,500 to 10,000 clones, around 80% seen once.

Sequenced material: CD8+ T cells sorted from blood (inferred from file names), taken from a patient given nivolumab and ipilimumab in sequence. This clonotype originated in a human donor with melanoma. V usage is TRBV9 and J usage is TRBJ2-1; TRBD2 aligns across 7 bases. CDR3 amino acids: CASSVAYRGDEQFF. The DNA of the CDR3 is TGTGCCAGCAGCGTAGCCTATCGGGGGGATGAGCAGTTCTTC. Complete variable domain (other parts from reference TRBV9 and TRBJ2-1): DSGVTQTPKHLITATGQRVTLRCSPRSGDLSVYWYQQSLDQGLQFLIQYYNGEERAKGNILERFSAQQFPDLHSELNLSSLELGDSALYFCASSVAYRGDEQFFGPGTRLTVL.